This T cell receptor beta chain was sequenced in a study of blood T cell repertoires in COVID-19. Across the study: Researchers got acute and convalescent COVID-19 samples from the United States, Italy and Spain. PBMCs, B-cell-depleted T cells, or T cells were the source of the cDNA or gDNA that made up the material.

Trimming cost V 3 bases and J 5 bases; bases outside gene matches: 6. CDR3 size: 15 residues. From germline, CDR1 is LNHNV and CDR2 YYDKDF (reference sequence). Per the authors' pipeline: Estimation of nucleated cell counts was performed using reference gene primer amplification. Assay: immunoSEQ multiplex PCR; the TCRdb copy retains only in-frame clones and omits some. V, J and clone size are those of that table, while D and trimming were read from the DNA. The sample includes 200,000 to 300,000 clones, 65% to 90% of them seen just once. The source of this sequence is a man between 35 and 55 years old who had recovered from COVID-19. The chain recombines TRBV15 with TRBJ2-7, with 11 bases identical to TRBD2. The sequenced sample was peripheral blood. The CDR3 nucleotides are TGTGCCACCAGCAGGTTAGCGGGGGGGCTTAACGAGCAGTACTTC. Translating gives CATSRLAGGLNEQYF.